The TCR beta chain under discussion was sequenced for a study of identifying expanded T cells in peripheral blood. CDR3 length equals 17 residues. Healthy donors had no documented immune events, such as infections, while sampled. Study-wide results and limits: About 1.3 clones differed between technical replicates, versus approximately 17 and 20 over time. Across healthy donors, higher total template counts meant significantly greater approximately two-week count variance.

TCRdb's copy holds only in-frame clones and misses some; the assay was immunoSEQ multiplex PCR. Counted here are approximately 58,000 clones, 89% occurring once; the ten biggest clones make up roughly 3.6%. With respect to this clone: Its target is unknown.

The sample consisted of blood. The chain employs TRBV7-5 and TRBJ1-2; the D call of TRBD1 is as the table states it, not checked on the DNA. TRBV7-5 is annotated as a pseudogene. The TCR sequence derives from a person between 18 and 70 years old in good health. CDR3 sequence: CARSPKGVTGGGFGYTF. The CDR3 bases are TGTGCCAGAAGCCCAAAGGGGGTAACAGGGGGCGGCTTTGGCTACACCTTC.